The next 27 T cell receptor beta chains were all read from a single sample in a study of blood T cell repertoires in COVID-19. Sequencing used immunoSEQ multiplex PCR; TCRdb keeps in-frame clones, though not all of them. The sample has over 250,000 clones; 86% are singletons. Sequencing input: peripheral blood. These receptors were obtained from a man between 35 and 55 years old who had recovered from COVID-19.

Written as DNA, the CDR3 is TGTGCCAGCAGCCGCGCAGGGAATCAGCCCCAGCATTTT. Its protein is CASSRAGNQPQHF. The rearrangement uses TRBV6-5 and TRBJ1-5; TRBD1 might be the D (5 bases). CDR1 and CDR2 (germline): MNHEY, SVGAGI. CDR3 length: 13 residues. Trimming shortened V by 6 bases and J by 4 bases, and 10 bases separated the two germline ends.

The chain employs TRBV15 and TRBJ2-7, with 8 nucleotides matching TRBD1. CDR3 length: 14 residues. Germline-derived CDR1 and CDR2 are LNHNV and YYDKDF (reference sequence). With 4 bases clipped from V and 4 bases from J, the junction kept 6 bases outside the gene matches. Here the CDR3 DNA reads TGTGCCACCAGCACAGAGACAGGGGTTTACGAGCAGTACTTC. The encoded protein is CATSTETGVYEQYF.

The genes are TRBV5-6 and TRBJ2-5, with D perhaps TRBD2 (7 bases). V lost 2 bases, J lost 3 bases, and 11 bases lay in between. The CDR3 consists of 14 residues. The germline V gene has CDR1 SGHDT and CDR2 YYEEEE. CDR3 sequence: CASSFGGQEETQYF. CDR3 nucleotide sequence: TGTGCCAGCAGCTTCGGGGGGCAGGAAGAGACCCAGTACTTC.

The rearrangement uses TRBV2 and TRBJ2-7; a possible D gene is TRBD1 (5 bases). Trimming left V 5 bases short and J 2 bases short, with 7 bases between. From germline, CDR1 is SNHLY and CDR2 FYNNEI. The CDR3 is 12 residues long. DNA of the CDR3: TGTGCCAGCAGTCGACAGCCCTACGAGCAGTACTTC. Protein product: CASSRQPYEQYF.

The gene calls are TRBV4-3 and TRBJ1-2; 8 bases are a match to TRBD1. The germline V gene has CDR1 LGHNA and CDR2 YSLEER. CDR3 length: 14 amino acids. With 2 bases clipped from V and 5 bases from J, the junction kept 4 bases outside the gene matches. The CDR3 is CASSQIGQGYGYTF. The DNA of the CDR3 is TGCGCCAGCAGCCAAATCGGACAGGGTTATGGCTACACCTTC.

The chain links TRBV29-1 to TRBJ2-2; no reliable D call. CDR1 is SQVTM and CDR2 is ANQGSEA in the germline V gene. The CDR3 extends over 11 amino acids. The ends were cut back, 7 bases at V and 6 bases at J, with 9 bases in the middle. CDR3 in amino acids: CSGRISGELFF. The CDR3 DNA follows: TGCAGCGGGCGGATTTCCGGGGAGCTGTTTTTT.

This chain links TRBV7-2 with TRBJ1-1, with 7 nucleotides matching TRBD1. The ends lost 8 bases at V and 8 bases at J; junction bases unmatched: 11. From germline, CDR1 is SGHTA and CDR2 FQGNSA. CDR3 length: 13 residues. The CDR3 DNA follows: TGTGCCAGCCGCTCGAACCAGGGGGGCGAAGCTTTCTTT. It encodes CASRSNQGGEAFF.

The chain joins TRBV21-1 to TRBJ2-3; TRBD2 is the table's D call and was not checked against the DNA. TRBV21-1 is given as a pseudogene. The CDR3 is 17 amino acids. DNA for the CDR3: TGTGCCAGCAGCACCTACGTGGCCACTATGAGCACAGATACGCAGTATTTT. Encoded protein: CASSTYVATMSTDTQYF.

The genes are TRBV2 and TRBJ2-7; D perhaps matches TRBD1 (5 bases). CDR1 SNHLY and CDR2 FYNNEI come from the germline V gene. Trimming stripped 4 bases from V and 3 bases from J, with 13 bases between. The CDR3 has 14 residues. CDR3 DNA sequence: TGTGCCAGCAGTGGCAAGGGGCTCTACTACGAGCAGTACTTC. This encodes CASSGKGLYYEQYF.

V is TRBV4-3 and J is TRBJ2-1; unclear D gene. The CDR3 contains 14 residues. V dropped 4 bases and J dropped 11 bases, with 18 bases sitting between them. Germline assignment: CDR1 LGHNA and CDR2 YSLEER. The CDR3, as DNA: TGCGCCAGCAGCCCCCCAGGCCCTCCCATGAAGCAGTTCTTC. Translation: CASSPPGPPMKQFF.

The V gene is TRBV9, the J gene TRBJ1-2; D is ambiguous. Deletions cut 0 bases from V and 4 bases from J, with 7 bases between. CDR3 length: 13 amino acids. Germline V gene lookup returns CDR1 SGDLS and CDR2 YYNGEE. The DNA for the CDR3 is TGTGCCAGCAGCGTAGTTTCGGGCTATGGCTACACCTTC. It yields the protein CASSVVSGYGYTF.

V usage is TRBV10-2 and J usage is TRBJ2-5; possibly TRBD1 for D (6 bases). The CDR3 covers 13 residues. Germline CDR1 and CDR2: WSHSY and SAAADI. Trimming removed 5 bases at V and 1 base at J, with 8 bases between. This CDR3 is CASSWDIQETQYF. The CDR3 DNA reads TGCGCCAGCAGTTGGGACATCCAAGAGACCCAGTACTTC.

The gene calls are TRBV16 and TRBJ2-1; 10 bases line up with TRBD1. The CDR3 spans 18 residues. Germline CDR1 reads KGHSY; CDR2 reads FQNENV. The V segment lost 6 bases and the J segment 0 bases; nucleotides outside the gene matches: 11. The CDR3 DNA reads TGTGCCAGCAGTCTCCCGGGACAGGGGTTAGACTCCTACAATGAGCAGTTCTTC. Protein sequence: CASSLPGQGLDSYNEQFF. Full variable domain (rest looked up from reference TRBV16 and TRBJ2-1): GEEVAQTPKHLVRGEGQKAKLYCAPIKGHSYVFWYQQVLKNEFKFLISFQNENVFDETGMPKERFSAKCLPNSPCSLEIQATKLEDSAVYFCASSLPGQGLDSYNEQFFGPGTRLTVL.

This chain connects TRBV2 to TRBJ2-3; 7 bases agree with TRBD2. Germline values: CDR1 SNHLY, CDR2 FYNNEI. The length of the CDR3 is 14 residues. The junction had 6 bases not matched to a gene; V was cut back by 5 bases and J by 4 bases. CDR3 residues: CASSLRLAADTQYF. In DNA form, the CDR3 reads TGTGCCAGCAGTCTAAGACTAGCAGCAGATACGCAGTATTTT.

The genes are TRBV7-2 and TRBJ2-1; TRBD2 agrees at 10 bases. Germline CDR1 and CDR2: SGHTA and FQGNSA. The CDR3 sequence is 16 residues long. V shed 2 bases and J 6 bases; nucleotides not matched to a gene: 7. The CDR3 protein is CASSLTIAGGSNEQFF. CDR3 in DNA: TGTGCCAGCAGCTTAACTATAGCGGGGGGTAGCAATGAGCAGTTCTTC.

The chain carries TRBV6-5 and TRBJ2-1, with 13 positions matching TRBD2. This CDR3 contains 15 residues. V shed 6 bases, J shed 7 bases, and the junction held 6 bases outside the gene matches. CDR1 and CDR2 (germline): MNHEY, SVGAGI. CDR3 loop: CASSRTSGGANEQFF. CDR3 nucleotide sequence: TGTGCCAGCAGCCGCACTAGCGGGGGGGCAAATGAGCAGTTCTTC.

The V call is TRBV15, the J call TRBJ2-7; 9 nucleotides line up with TRBD1. CDR1 is LNHNV and CDR2 is YYDKDF in the germline V gene (reference sequence). Trimming took 1 base from V and 4 from J; bases not matched to a gene: 2. The CDR3 length is 14 residues. The CDR3 region has the DNA TGTGCCACCAGCAGAGCGGGACAGGGATACGAGCAGTACTTC. Protein: CATSRAGQGYEQYF. Full variable domain (remainder filled in from reference TRBV15 and TRBJ2-7): DAMVIQNPRYQVTQFGKPVTLSCSQTLNHNVMYWYQQKSSQAPKLLFHYYDKDFNNEADTPDNFQSRRPNTSFCFLDIRSPGLGDTAMYLCATSRAGQGYEQYFGPGTRLTVT.

This clone was recorded only once. The chain couples TRBV10-3 to TRBJ1-1, with TRBD1 matching over 7 bases. The trim removed 3 bases at V and 5 bases at J, leaving 6 bases unmatched. Per the germline V gene, CDR1 is ENHRY and CDR2 is SYGVKD. CDR3 length equals 14 residues. This chain's CDR3 is CAISDSRGQTEAFF. The DNA for the CDR3 is TGTGCCATCAGTGACTCAAGGGGGCAGACTGAAGCTTTCTTT.

The chain uses TRBV9 and TRBJ2-5; weak D call: TRBD2 (5 bases). The CDR3 has 14 amino acids. Germline assignment: CDR1 SGDLS and CDR2 YYNGEE. Deletions cut 4 bases from V and 2 bases from J, with 12 bases between. CDR3 in amino acids: CASSLAAAQETQYF. For the CDR3, the DNA is TGTGCCAGCAGCCTAGCCGCGGCGCAAGAGACCCAGTACTTC.

In DNA, the CDR3 is TGTGCCAGCAGGCGACAGGGGGATTATGGCTACACCTTC. Protein sequence: CASRRQGDYGYTF. The V gene is TRBV27, the J gene TRBJ1-2; 9 bases agree with TRBD1. The CDR3 is 13 amino acids. V gave up 6 bases and J gave up 5 bases; unmatched junction bases: 4. Looked up from germline, CDR1 is MNHEY and CDR2 is SMNVEV (reference sequence).

The chain combines TRBV6-5 with TRBJ1-2; 8 bases line up with TRBD1. CDR3 length: 14 amino acids. Germline CDR1 reads MNHEY; CDR2 reads SVGAGI. J gave up 2 bases and V 6 bases, and 5 bases lay outside the gene matches. CDR3 coding DNA: TGTGCCAGCAGCGGACAGGGAACCAACTATGGCTACACCTTC. Translating it yields CASSGQGTNYGYTF.

The rearrangement joins TRBV29-1 to TRBJ2-1; 12 bases map to TRBD2. This CDR3 spans 19 amino acids. CDR1 is SQVTM and CDR2 is ANQGSEA in the germline V gene. V lost 0 bases to trimming and J lost 0 bases; unmatched junction nucleotides: 9. The CDR3 sequence is CSVEDWTSGANSSYNEQFF. CDR3 DNA: TGCAGCGTTGAAGATTGGACTAGCGGGGCTAATAGCTCCTACAATGAGCAGTTCTTC.

V gene TRBV4-2 combines with J gene TRBJ1-6; 7 bases are a match to TRBD1. Looked up from germline, CDR1 is LGHNA and CDR2 is YNFKEQ. The CDR3 has 19 residues. V lost 0 bases to trimming and J lost 6 bases; unmatched junction nucleotides: 14. CDR3 protein: CASSQEGVKGAIGNSPLHF. Written as DNA, the CDR3 is TGTGCCAGCAGCCAAGAAGGGGTAAAGGGGGCGATAGGTAATTCACCCCTCCACTTT.

V usage is TRBV30 and J usage is TRBJ2-1; 11 bases match TRBD2. The germline gives CDR1 GTSNPN, CDR2 SVGIG (reference sequence). J gave up 4 bases and V 4 bases, and 6 bases lay outside the gene matches. The CDR3 sequence is 15 residues long. CDR3 loop: CAWITGTSGYNEQFF. CDR3 coding DNA: TGTGCCTGGATCACCGGGACTAGCGGATACAATGAGCAGTTCTTC.

The rearrangement joins TRBV13 to TRBJ1-2, with 8 nucleotides matching TRBD1. The CDR3 extends over 15 amino acids. CDR1 is PRHDT, CDR2 FYEKMQ, per germline (reference sequence). The V and J ends lost 0 bases and 8 bases, in that order; junction bases with no gene match: 8. This chain's CDR3 is CASSLGYRGESGYTF. The DNA for the CDR3 is TGTGCCAGCAGCTTAGGATACAGGGGGGAGAGCGGCTACACCTTC.

This clone has just one count. CDR3 region: CATAPATGRETMDTQYF. In DNA, the CDR3 is TGTGCCACCGCCCCAGCAACAGGGCGGGAGACGATGGATACGCAGTATTTT. V and J are TRBV10-3 and TRBJ2-3, with D tentatively TRBD2 (7 bases). Germline V gives CDR1 ENHRY, CDR2 SYGVKD. This CDR3 region has 17 residues. V lost 10 bases and J lost 6, with 29 bases in between.

This clone was detected a few times. V gene TRBV29-1 combines with J gene TRBJ2-3; TRBD2 matches at 8 bases. Germline values: CDR1 SQVTM, CDR2 ANQGSEA. V shed 3 bases and J 2 bases; nucleotides not matched to a gene: 4. The CDR3 is made up of 14 amino acids. The CDR3 DNA sequence: TGCAGCGTTGACTTACTAGCGGCCACAGATACGCAGTATTTT. Protein product: CSVDLLAATDTQYF.